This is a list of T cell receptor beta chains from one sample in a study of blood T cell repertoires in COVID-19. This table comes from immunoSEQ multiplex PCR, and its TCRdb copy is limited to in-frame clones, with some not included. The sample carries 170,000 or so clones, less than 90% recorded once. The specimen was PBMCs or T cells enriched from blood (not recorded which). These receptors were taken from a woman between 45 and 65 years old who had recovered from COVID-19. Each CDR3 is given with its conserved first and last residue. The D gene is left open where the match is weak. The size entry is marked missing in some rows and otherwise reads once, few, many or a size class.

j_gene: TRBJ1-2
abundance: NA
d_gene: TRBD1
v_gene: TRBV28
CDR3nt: TGTGCCAGCAGTTCGACAGGGTATGCTGGCTACACCTTC
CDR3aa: CASSSTGYAGYTF

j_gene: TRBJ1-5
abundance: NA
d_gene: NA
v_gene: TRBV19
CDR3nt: TGTGCCAGTAGTATAGATTGGCAGCAGCCCCAGCATTTT
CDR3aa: CASSIDWQQPQHF

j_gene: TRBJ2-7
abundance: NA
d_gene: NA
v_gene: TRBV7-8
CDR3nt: TGTGCCAGCAGCCCCCTGAGGGTGGGTAGAAAGTGGAGCGAGCAGTACTTC
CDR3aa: CASSPLRVGRKWSEQYF

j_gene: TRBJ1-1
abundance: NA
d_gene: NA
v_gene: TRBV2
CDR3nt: TGTGCCAGCAGTTCCCGGACTCACCCCCGCGCTTTCTTT
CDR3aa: CASSSRTHPRAFF

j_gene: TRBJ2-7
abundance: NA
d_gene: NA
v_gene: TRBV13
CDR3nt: TGTGCCAGCAGGCGAAATGGCAGGTCCCACGAGCAGTACTTC
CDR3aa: CASRRNGRSHEQYF

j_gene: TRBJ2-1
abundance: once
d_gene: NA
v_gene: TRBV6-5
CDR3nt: TGTGCCAGCAGGCCCAGTTCCTACAATGAGCAGTTCTTC
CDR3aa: CASRPSSYNEQFF

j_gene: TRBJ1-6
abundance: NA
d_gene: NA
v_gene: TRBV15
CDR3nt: TGTGCCACCAGCAGAGGAAGGGAGATTAATTCACCCCTCCACTTT
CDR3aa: CATSRGREINSPLHF

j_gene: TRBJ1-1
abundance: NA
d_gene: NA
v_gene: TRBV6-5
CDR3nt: TGTGCCAGCAGATTGGGGCGTACGAACACTGAAGCTTTCTTT
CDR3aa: CASRLGRTNTEAFF

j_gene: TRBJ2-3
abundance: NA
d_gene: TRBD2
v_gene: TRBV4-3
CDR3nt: TGCGCCAGCAGCCAAGTTGTAGCGGGAGGGCCTCGGACAGATACGCAGTATTTT
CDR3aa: CASSQVVAGGPRTDTQYF

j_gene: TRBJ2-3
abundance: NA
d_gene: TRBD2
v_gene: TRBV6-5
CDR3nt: TGTGCCAGCAGTTTCTCCCTTAGCGGGAGAGCAGATACGCAGTATTTT
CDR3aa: CASSFSLSGRADTQYF

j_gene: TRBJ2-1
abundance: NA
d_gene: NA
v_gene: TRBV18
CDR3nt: TGTGCCAGCAGCACCGGGGTAGGCGGCTCCTACAATGAGCAGTTCTTC
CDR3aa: CASSTGVGGSYNEQFF

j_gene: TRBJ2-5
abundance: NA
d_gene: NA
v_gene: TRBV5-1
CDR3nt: TGCGCCAGCCAGCTTGGTCTTGAAGGGGCCAGGGGTTGGAGGGAGACCCAGTACTTC
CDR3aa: CASQLGLEGARGWRETQYF

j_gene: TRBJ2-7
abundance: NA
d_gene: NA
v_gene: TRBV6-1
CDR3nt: TGTGCCAGCAGTGAAACCCTGGACAGGGGAGCGGGAGGGCACCCTTTC
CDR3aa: CASSETLDRGAGGHPF

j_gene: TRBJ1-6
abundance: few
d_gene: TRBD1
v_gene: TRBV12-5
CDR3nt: TGTGCTAGTGGTGACTGGACAGGGGATAATTCACCCCTCCACTTT
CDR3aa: CASGDWTGDNSPLHF

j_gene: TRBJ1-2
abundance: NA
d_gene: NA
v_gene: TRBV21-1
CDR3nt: TGTGCCAGCAGCAAATCTTCCTATGGCTACACCTTC
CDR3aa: CASSKSSYGYTF

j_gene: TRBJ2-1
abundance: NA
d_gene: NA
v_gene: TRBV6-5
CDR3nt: TGTGCCAGCAGTTATAGTAGTATCCCCCACAATGAGCAGTTCTTC
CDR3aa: CASSYSSIPHNEQFF

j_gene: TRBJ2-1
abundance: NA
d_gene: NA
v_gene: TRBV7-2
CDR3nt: TGTGCCAGCAGCTTAGATGCAGAGGCGAATGAGCAGTTCTTC
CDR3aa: CASSLDAEANEQFF

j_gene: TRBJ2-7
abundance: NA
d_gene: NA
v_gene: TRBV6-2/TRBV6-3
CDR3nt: TGTGCCAGCAGTCCACCAATCCTGCGGAACTACGAGCAGTACTTC
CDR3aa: CASSPPILRNYEQYF

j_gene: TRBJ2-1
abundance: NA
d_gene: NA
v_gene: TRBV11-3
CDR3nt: TGTGCCAGCAGTACGACAGGTTACAATGAGCAGTTCTTC
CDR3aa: CASSTTGYNEQFF

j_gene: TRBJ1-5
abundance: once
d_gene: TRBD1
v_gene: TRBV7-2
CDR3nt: TGTGCCAGCAGCTTAGGGGGACAGGTTAATCAGCCCCAGCATTTT
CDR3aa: CASSLGGQVNQPQHF

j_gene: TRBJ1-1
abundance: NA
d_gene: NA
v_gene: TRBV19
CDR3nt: TGTGCCAGTAGTATCGATCTGAGCACTGAAGCTTTCTTT
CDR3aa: CASSIDLSTEAFF

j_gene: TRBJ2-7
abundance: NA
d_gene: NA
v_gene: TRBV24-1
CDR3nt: TGTGCCACCAGTGCAGCAGGGCGGCCCTACGAGCAGTACTTC
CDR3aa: CATSAAGRPYEQYF

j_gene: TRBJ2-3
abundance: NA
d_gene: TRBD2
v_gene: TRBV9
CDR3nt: TGTGCCAGCAGCGTAGAGGCTAGCGGGGTCCCTAGCACAGATACGCAGTATTTT
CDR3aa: CASSVEASGVPSTDTQYF

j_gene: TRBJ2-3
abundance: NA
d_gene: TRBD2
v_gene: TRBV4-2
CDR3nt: TGTGCCAGCAGCCGCCGGCTAGCGGGAGCGGCAGATACGCAGTATTTT
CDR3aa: CASSRRLAGAADTQYF

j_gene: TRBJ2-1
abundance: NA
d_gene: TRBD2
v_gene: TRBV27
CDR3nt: TGTGCCAGCAGTTTATATGCGCGGGGGGGGGAGCAGTTCTTC
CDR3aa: CASSLYARGGEQFF

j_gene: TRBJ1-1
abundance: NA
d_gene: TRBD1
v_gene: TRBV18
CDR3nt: TGTGCCAGCTCACCCCCCGGGACAGCTTCTCACACTGAAGCTTTCTTT
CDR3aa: CASSPPGTASHTEAFF

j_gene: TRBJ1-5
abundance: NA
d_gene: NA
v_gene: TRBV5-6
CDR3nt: TGTGCCAGCAGCTTGGCCCGGAATCAGCCCCAGCATTTT
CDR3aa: CASSLARNQPQHF

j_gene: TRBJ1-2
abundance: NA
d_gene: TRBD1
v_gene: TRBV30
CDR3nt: TGTGCCTGGAAACAGGGACAGGGGAGCGGCTACACCTTC
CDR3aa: CAWKQGQGSGYTF

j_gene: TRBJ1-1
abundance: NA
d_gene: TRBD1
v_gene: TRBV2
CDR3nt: TGTGCCATCGATGCAGGGGGCGAGTCTGAAGCTTTCTTT
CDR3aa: CAIDAGGESEAFF

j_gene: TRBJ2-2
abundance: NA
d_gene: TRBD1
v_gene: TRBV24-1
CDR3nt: TGTGCCACCAGTGACCTCGGGACAGGGATTTTCCCCGGGGAGCTGTTTTTT
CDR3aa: CATSDLGTGIFPGELFF

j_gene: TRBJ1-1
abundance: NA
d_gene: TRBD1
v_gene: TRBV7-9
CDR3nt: TGTGCCAGCAGCCGGGGACAGGCCTCTGAGGGGTCCATGAACACTGAAGCTTTCTTT
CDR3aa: CASSRGQASEGSMNTEAFF

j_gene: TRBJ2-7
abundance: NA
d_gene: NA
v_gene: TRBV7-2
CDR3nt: TGTGCCAGCAGCTTGGGGGGACCGACTCCCTACGAGCAGTACTTC
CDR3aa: CASSLGGPTPYEQYF

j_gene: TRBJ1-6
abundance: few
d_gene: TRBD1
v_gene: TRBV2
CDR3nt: TGTGCCAGCAGTGATATTCGGGACAGACTCATTTCACCCCTCCACTTT
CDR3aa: CASSDIRDRLISPLHF

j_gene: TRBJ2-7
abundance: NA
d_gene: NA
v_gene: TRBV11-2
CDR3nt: TGTGCCAGCAGCCCGGGTCTCAACTACGAGCAGTACTTC
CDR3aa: CASSPGLNYEQYF

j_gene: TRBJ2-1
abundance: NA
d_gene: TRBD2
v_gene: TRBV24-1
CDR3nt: TGTGCCACCAGTGACACACCGGGACTACGTTCCCACAATGAGCAGTTCTTC
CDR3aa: CATSDTPGLRSHNEQFF

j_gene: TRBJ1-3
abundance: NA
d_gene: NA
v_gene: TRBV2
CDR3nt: TGTGCCAGCATCCCAGGACTGTCCTCTGGAAACACCATATATTTT
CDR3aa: CASIPGLSSGNTIYF

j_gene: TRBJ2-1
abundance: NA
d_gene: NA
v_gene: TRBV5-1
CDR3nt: TGCGCCAGCAGCTTGGGTTCCACAGGGCTCTCCTACAATGAGCAGTTCTTC
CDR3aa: CASSLGSTGLSYNEQFF

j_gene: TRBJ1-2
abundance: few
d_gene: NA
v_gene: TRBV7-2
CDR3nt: TGTGCCAGCAGCGTCGACAGTGTAGTAGGCTACACCTTC
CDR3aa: CASSVDSVVGYTF

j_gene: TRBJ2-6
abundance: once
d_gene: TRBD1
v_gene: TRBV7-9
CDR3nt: TGTGCCAGCAGCTTAGCACAAGGACAGGGGGCGTTCGGGGCCAACGTCCTGACTTTC
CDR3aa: CASSLAQGQGAFGANVLTF

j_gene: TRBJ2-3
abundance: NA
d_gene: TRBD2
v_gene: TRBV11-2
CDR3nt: TGTGCCAGCTTTCTAGCGGGTAAGGATACGCAGTATTTT
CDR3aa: CASFLAGKDTQYF

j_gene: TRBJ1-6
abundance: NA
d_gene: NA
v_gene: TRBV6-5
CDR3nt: TGTGCCAGCAGTTACACTGGACACTTTTCACCCCTCCACTTT
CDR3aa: CASSYTGHFSPLHF

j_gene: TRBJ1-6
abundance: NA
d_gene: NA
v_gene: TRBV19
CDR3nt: TGTGCCAGTAGTATTTTTGCGGGTGATGCTAATTCACCCCTCCACTTT
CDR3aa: CASSIFAGDANSPLHF

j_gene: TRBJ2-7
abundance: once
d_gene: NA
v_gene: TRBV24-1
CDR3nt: TGTGCCACCAGTGATTCGCGGGTCAGCTCCTACGAGCAGTACTTC
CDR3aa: CATSDSRVSSYEQYF